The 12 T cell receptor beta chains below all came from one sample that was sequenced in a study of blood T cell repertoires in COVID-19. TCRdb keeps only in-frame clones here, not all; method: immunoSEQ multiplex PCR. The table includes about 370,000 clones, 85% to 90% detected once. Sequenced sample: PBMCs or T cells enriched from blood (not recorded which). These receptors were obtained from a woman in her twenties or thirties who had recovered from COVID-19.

In nucleotides, the CDR3 is TGTGCCAGCAGCTCTAGGGGTTACTCTGGAAACACCATATATTTT. Protein sequence: CASSSRGYSGNTIYF. V usage is TRBV5-5 and J usage is TRBJ1-3, with D possibly matching TRBD1 (5 bases). Germline lookup yields CDR1 SGHKS and CDR2 YYEKEE (reference sequence). Trimming shortened V by 3 bases and J by 0 bases, and 10 bases separated the two germline ends. This CDR3 comprises 15 residues.

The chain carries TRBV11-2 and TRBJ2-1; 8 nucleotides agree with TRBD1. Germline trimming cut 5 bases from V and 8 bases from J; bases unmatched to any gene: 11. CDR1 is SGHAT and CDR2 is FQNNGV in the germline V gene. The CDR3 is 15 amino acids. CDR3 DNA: TGTGCCAGCAGCGCCCCGGACAGGGTAGGCGATGAGCAGTTCTTC. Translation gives CASSAPDRVGDEQFF.

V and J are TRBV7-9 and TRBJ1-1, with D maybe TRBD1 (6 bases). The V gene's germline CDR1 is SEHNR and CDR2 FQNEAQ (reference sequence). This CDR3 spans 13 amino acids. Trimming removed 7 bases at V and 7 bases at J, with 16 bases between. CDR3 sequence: CASTSRGGLEAFF. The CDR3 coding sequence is TGTGCCAGCACCTCACGGGGGGGCCTTGAAGCTTTCTTT. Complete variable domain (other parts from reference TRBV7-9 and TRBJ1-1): DTGVSQNPRHKITKRGQNVTFRCDPISEHNRLYWYRQTLGQGPEFLTYFQNEAQLEKSRLLSDRFSAERPKGSFSTLEIQRTEQGDSAMYLCASTSRGGLEAFFGQGTRLTVV.

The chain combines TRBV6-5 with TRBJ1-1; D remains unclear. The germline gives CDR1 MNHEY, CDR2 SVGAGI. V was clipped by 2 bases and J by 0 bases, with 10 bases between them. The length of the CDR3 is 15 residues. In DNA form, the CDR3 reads TGTGCCAGCAGTTACGAGCGGCTCATGAACACTGAAGCTTTCTTT. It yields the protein CASSYERLMNTEAFF.

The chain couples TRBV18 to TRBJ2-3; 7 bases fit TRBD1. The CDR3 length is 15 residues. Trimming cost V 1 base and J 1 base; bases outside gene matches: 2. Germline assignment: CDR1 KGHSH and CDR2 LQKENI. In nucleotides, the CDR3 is TGTGCCAGCTCACCACTCCAGGGGGGCACAGATACGCAGTATTTT. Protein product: CASSPLQGGTDTQYF.

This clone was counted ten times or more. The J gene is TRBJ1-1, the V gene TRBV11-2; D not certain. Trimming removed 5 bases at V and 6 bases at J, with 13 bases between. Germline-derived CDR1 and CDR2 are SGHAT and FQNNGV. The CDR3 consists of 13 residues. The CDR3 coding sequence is TGTGCCAGCAGCGCAGCATGGGGAGCTGAAGCTTTCTTT. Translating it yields CASSAAWGAEAFF. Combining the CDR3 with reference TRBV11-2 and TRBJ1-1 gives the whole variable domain EAGVAQSPRYKIIEKRQSVAFWCNPISGHATLYWYQQILGQGPKLLIQFQNNGVVDDSQLPKDRFSAERLKGVDSTLKIQPAKLEDSAVYLCASSAAWGAEAFFGQGTRLTVV.

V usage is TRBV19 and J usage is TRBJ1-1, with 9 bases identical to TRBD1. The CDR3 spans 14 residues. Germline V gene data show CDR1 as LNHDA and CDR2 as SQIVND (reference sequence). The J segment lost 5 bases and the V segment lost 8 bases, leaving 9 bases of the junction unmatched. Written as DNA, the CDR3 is TGTGCCAGTCTTACAGGGGGCGCGGGGACTGAAGCTTTCTTT. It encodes CASLTGGAGTEAFF.

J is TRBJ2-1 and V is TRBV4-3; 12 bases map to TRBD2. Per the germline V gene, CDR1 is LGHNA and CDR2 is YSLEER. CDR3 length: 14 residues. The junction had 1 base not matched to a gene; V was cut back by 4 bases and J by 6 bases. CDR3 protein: CASSLGLAGNEQFF. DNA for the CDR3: TGCGCCAGCAGCCTGGGACTAGCGGGCAATGAGCAGTTCTTC.

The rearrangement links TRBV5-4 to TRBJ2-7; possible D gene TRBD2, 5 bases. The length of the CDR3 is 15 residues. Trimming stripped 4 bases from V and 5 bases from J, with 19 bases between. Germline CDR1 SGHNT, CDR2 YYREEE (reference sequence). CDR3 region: CASSHDRAGGNEQYF. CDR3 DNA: TGTGCCAGCAGCCATGACCGTGCAGGAGGAAACGAGCAGTACTTC.

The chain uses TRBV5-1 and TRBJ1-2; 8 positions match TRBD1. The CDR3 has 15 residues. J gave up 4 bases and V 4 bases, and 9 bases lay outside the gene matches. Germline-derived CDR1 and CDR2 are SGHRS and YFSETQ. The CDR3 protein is CASSDGTGLIYGYTF. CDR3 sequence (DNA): TGCGCCAGCAGCGACGGGACAGGACTTATCTATGGCTACACCTTC.

The CDR3 DNA follows: TGTGCCAGCAGGCCGGACAGGAGTTTGGAGACCCAGTACTTC. Protein sequence: CASRPDRSLETQYF. The chain is built from TRBV3-1 (or the pseudogene TRBV3-2) and TRBJ2-5; TRBD1 agrees at 7 bases. The CDR3 runs 14 residues. Unmatched junction bases numbered 9, after V lost 6 bases and J lost 5 bases. Germline CDR1 is LGHDT and CDR2 is YNNKEL (reference sequence).

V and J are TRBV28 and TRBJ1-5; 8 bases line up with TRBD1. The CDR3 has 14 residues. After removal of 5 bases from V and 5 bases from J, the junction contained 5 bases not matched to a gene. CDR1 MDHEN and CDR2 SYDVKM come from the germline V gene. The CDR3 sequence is CASSDSTGDQPQHF. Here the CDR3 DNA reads TGTGCCAGCAGTGACTCGACAGGGGATCAGCCCCAGCATTTT.